Shown below are 30 T cell receptor beta chains from a single sample sequenced in a study of OX40 agonist ivuxolimab in advanced cancers. Data came from immunoSEQ multiplex PCR; TCRdb stores just in-frame clones and leaves some out. The table has around 83,000 clones, less than 95% seen once. The sample was CD4+ or CD8+ T cells sorted from blood, taken in a trial of the OX40 agonist ivuxolimab. The receptors were sampled from an adult with an advanced solid tumor such as melanoma, head and neck, liver or kidney cancer.

This rearrangement joins TRBV5-4 to TRBJ1-2; 9 bases are a match to TRBD1. Trimming at V came to 10 bases and at J to 8 bases, leaving 9 bases not matched to a gene. The CDR3 length is 12 residues. Germline CDR1 reads SGHNT; CDR2 reads YYREEE (reference sequence). CDR3 coding DNA: TGTGCCTGTAGGACAGGGGAGATGGGCTACACCTTC. It yields the protein CACRTGEMGYTF.

The chain has TRBV11-2 and TRBJ1-1, with D uncertain. This CDR3 contains 14 residues. Germline V gene lookup returns CDR1 SGHAT and CDR2 FQNNGV. Trimming took 1 base from V and 2 from J, leaving 8 bases between them. CDR3 amino acids: CASSLGSGNTEAFF. In nucleotides, the CDR3 is TGTGCCAGCAGCTTAGGGTCAGGAAACACTGAAGCTTTCTTT.

The chain has TRBV20-1 and TRBJ2-7; unclear D gene. Per the germline V gene, CDR1 is DFQATT and CDR2 is SNEGSKA (reference sequence). Trimming cost V 5 bases and J 3 bases, with 8 bases left between them. The CDR3 has 11 residues. The CDR3 nucleotides read TGCAGTGCTTCAGTGAACTACGAGCAGTACTTC. The encoded protein is CSASVNYEQYF.

The V call is TRBV27, the J call TRBJ1-5; D might be TRBD1 (5 bases). The length of the CDR3 is 15 residues. Trimming removed 1 base at V and 4 bases at J, with 11 bases between. Per germline, CDR1 MNHEY and CDR2 SMNVEV (reference sequence). This CDR3 reads CASSLYGTENQPQHF. In DNA, the CDR3 is TGTGCCAGCAGTTTATACGGGACCGAGAATCAGCCCCAGCATTTT.

The chain carries TRBV28 and TRBJ2-3; a weak D match, TRBD2 (5 bases). Trimming pared 5 bases from V and 0 bases from J, leaving 9 bases between. This CDR3 is 14 amino acids long. Germline lookup yields CDR1 MDHEN and CDR2 SYDVKM. CDR3 loop: CASSPGISTDTQYF. The CDR3 DNA follows: TGTGCCAGCAGTCCCGGGATAAGCACAGATACGCAGTATTTT.

CDR3: CATSRDYPRGNQPQHF. The DNA for the CDR3 is TGTGCCACCAGCAGAGATTACCCGAGGGGCAATCAGCCCCAGCATTTT. The rearrangement uses TRBV15 and TRBJ1-5, with D uncertain. This CDR3 is built from 16 residues. The germline gives CDR1 LNHNV, CDR2 YYDKDF (reference sequence). Trimming removed 0 bases at V and 2 bases at J, with 11 bases between.

The rearrangement joins TRBV7-9 to TRBJ2-2; possibly TRBD1 for D (5 bases). V lost 5 bases to trimming and J lost 3 bases, with 10 bases between them. The V gene's germline CDR1 is SEHNR and CDR2 FQNEAQ (reference sequence). The CDR3 extends over 14 amino acids. Here the CDR3 reads CASSRLGDTGELFF. DNA for the CDR3: TGTGCCAGCAGCCGCTTAGGGGACACCGGGGAGCTGTTTTTT.

The chain employs TRBV10-3 and TRBJ2-3; 7 nucleotides align to TRBD1. There are 15 residues in the CDR3. Germline V CDR1 and CDR2: ENHRY, SYGVKD. V trimming: 6 bases; J trimming: 4 bases; junction bases outside the gene matches: 10. CDR3 protein: CAIRRQGSRADTQYF. In nucleotides, the CDR3 is TGTGCCATCAGGAGACAGGGTAGTAGAGCAGATACGCAGTATTTT.

This chain joins TRBV19 and TRBJ2-1; 7 positions match TRBD2. There are 15 residues in the CDR3. Germline CDR1 is LNHDA and CDR2 is SQIVND (reference sequence). V lost 5 bases, J lost 7 bases, and 11 bases stayed unmatched. The DNA of the CDR3 is TGTGCCAGTAGTTCAGGAAGGGACTACTCGAATGAGCAGTTCTTC. This codes for CASSSGRDYSNEQFF.

This rearrangement joins TRBV14 to TRBJ1-4; tentative D call: TRBD1 (6 bases). V lost 4 bases and J lost 7, with 16 bases in between. CDR1 is SGHDN, CDR2 FVKESK, per germline. This CDR3 contains 15 residues. CDR3 sequence reads: CASSPRRGWGEKLFF. The CDR3 bases are TGTGCCAGCAGCCCCCGCAGGGGTTGGGGTGAAAAACTGTTTTTT.

This chain uses TRBV4-2 with TRBJ1-4; 9 bases align to TRBD1. V was clipped by 1 base and J by 16 bases; unmatched bases: 13. The V gene's germline CDR1 is LGHNA and CDR2 YNFKEQ. The CDR3 loop spans 15 amino acids. This chain's CDR3 is CASSQAGTGPKTEFF. DNA for the CDR3: TGTGCCAGCAGCCAAGCCGGGACAGGGCCGAAAACGGAGTTTTTT.

The J gene is TRBJ2-7, the V gene TRBV5-6; D is unresolved. This CDR3 is 12 amino acids long. Germline V gives CDR1 SGHDT, CDR2 YYEEEE. The ends were cut back, 3 bases at V and 3 bases at J, with 7 bases in the middle. The CDR3 bases are TGTGCCAGCAGCTCGAGGAACTACGAGCAGTACTTC. Amino acids: CASSSRNYEQYF.

This sequence joins TRBV2 and TRBJ2-7, with 9 positions matching TRBD2. This CDR3 spans 15 amino acids. Germline lookup yields CDR1 SNHLY and CDR2 FYNNEI. The V gene end was trimmed by 6 bases and the J gene end by 2 bases; junction bases not matched to a gene: 8. This CDR3 is CASSPMASGTYEQYF. CDR3 DNA: TGTGCCAGCAGCCCGATGGCTAGCGGGACCTACGAGCAGTACTTC. The full variable domain, completed using reference TRBV2 and TRBJ2-7, is EPEVTQTPSHQVTQMGQEVILRCVPISNHLYFYWYRQILGQKVEFLVSFYNNEISEKSEIFDDQFSVERPDGSNFTLKIRSTKLEDSAMYFCASSPMASGTYEQYFGPGTRLTVT.

The chain joins TRBV6-1 to TRBJ1-2; D perhaps matches TRBD1 (5 bases). The CDR3 has 11 amino acids. CDR1 is MNHNS, CDR2 SASEGT, per germline. V was shortened by 10 bases and J by 7 bases, with 13 bases between the two germline ends. CDR3 sequence (DNA): TGTGCCACCCACGGGGCGATTGGCTACACCTTC. This encodes CATHGAIGYTF.

V gene TRBV14 combines with J gene TRBJ2-1; TRBD2 matches 15 bases. J gave up 1 base and V 5 bases, and 9 bases lay outside the gene matches. Germline CDR1 and CDR2: SGHDN and FVKESK. This CDR3 has 19 residues. CDR3 bases: TGTGCCAGCAGCGTTATAGGACTAGCGGGAGGGGTATCCTACAATGAGCAGTTCTTC. Protein product: CASSVIGLAGGVSYNEQFF.

This clone was counted a single time. V gene TRBV28 combines with J gene TRBJ2-6; 7 nucleotides agree with TRBD1. With 5 bases clipped from V and 10 bases from J, the junction kept 8 bases outside the gene matches. The germline gives CDR1 MDHEN, CDR2 SYDVKM. This CDR3 comprises 14 residues. CDR3 region: CASSPGQVGNVLTF. The DNA for the CDR3 is TGTGCCAGCAGTCCCGGACAGGTGGGGAACGTCCTGACTTTC.

V is TRBV7-8 and J is TRBJ2-7; 9 bases match TRBD1. The trim removed 1 base at V and 7 bases at J, leaving 5 bases unmatched. There are 14 residues in the CDR3. Germline CDR1 and CDR2: SGHVS and FQNEAQ. CDR3 loop: CASSLGDRVSEQYF. CDR3 sequence (DNA): TGTGCCAGCAGCTTAGGGGACAGGGTTAGTGAGCAGTACTTC.

The rearrangement joins TRBV28 to TRBJ2-7, with a possible D match to TRBD2 (5 bases). The CDR3 is 17 amino acids. The germline CDR1 and CDR2 sequences are MDHEN and SYDVKM. Deletions cut 3 bases from V and 0 bases from J, with 18 bases between. The CDR3 DNA reads as TGTGCCAGCAGTTTCTCCCTAGCTTTGTTAAGCTCCTACGAGCAGTACTTC. It is translated as CASSFSLALLSSYEQYF.

J is TRBJ2-7 and V is TRBV6-6; no reliable D call. Germline assignment: CDR1 MNHNY and CDR2 SVGAGI (reference sequence). The CDR3 is made up of 11 amino acids. V was shortened by 6 bases and J by 0 bases, with 3 bases between the two germline ends. Here the CDR3 reads CASSPSYEQYF. DNA for the CDR3: TGTGCCAGCAGCCCCTCCTACGAGCAGTACTTC.

The rearrangement uses TRBV28 and TRBJ1-5; no clear D gene. Looked up from germline, CDR1 is MDHEN and CDR2 is SYDVKM. The length of the CDR3 is 15 residues. V lost 7 bases to trimming and J lost 3 bases, with 16 bases between them. The CDR3 region is CASTQPGGPNQPQHF. The DNA for the CDR3 is TGTGCCAGCACCCAACCGGGTGGGCCCAATCAGCCCCAGCATTTT.

The gene calls are TRBV5-1 and TRBJ1-3, with D possibly matching TRBD1 (5 bases). The CDR3 covers 18 residues. Germline V gene lookup returns CDR1 SGHRS and CDR2 YFSETQ. The ends were cut back, 1 base at V and 2 bases at J, with 19 bases in the middle. The CDR3 here is CASSLSSPPGGPGNTIYF. The CDR3 DNA reads TGCGCCAGCAGCTTGTCAAGCCCCCCGGGGGGACCTGGAAACACCATATATTTT.

The J gene is TRBJ2-5, the V gene TRBV6-1, with 8 positions matching TRBD1. The CDR3 length is 15 residues. Germline V gives CDR1 MNHNS, CDR2 SASEGT. The V segment lost 10 bases and the J segment 0 bases; nucleotides outside the gene matches: 10. The chain's CDR3 is CATNTGQGHQETQYF. The DNA of the CDR3 is TGTGCCACGAATACCGGACAGGGCCACCAAGAGACCCAGTACTTC.

The table lists this clone with a few counts. The gene calls are TRBV30 and TRBJ1-1; D unclear. Germline CDR1 GTSNPN, CDR2 SVGIG (reference sequence). Trimming took 1 base from V and 9 from J, leaving 9 bases between them. This CDR3 is built from 11 residues. CDR3 residues: CAWSDTSQAFF. The CDR3 DNA is TGTGCCTGGAGTGACACATCCCAAGCTTTCTTT.

The J gene is TRBJ2-2, the V gene TRBV11-3, with 11 nucleotides matching TRBD2. Per germline, CDR1 SGHNT and CDR2 YENEEA. The CDR3 length is 19 residues. V was clipped by 4 bases and J by 4 bases; unmatched bases: 14. The CDR3 nucleotides read TGTGCCAGCAGCTCGGCTATAGCGGGGGGGTTCCCGGGCACCGGGGAGCTGTTTTTT. Translation gives CASSSAIAGGFPGTGELFF.

The sample holds one count of this clone. The genes are TRBV18 and TRBJ2-5; no firm D call. Germline V gives CDR1 KGHSH, CDR2 LQKENI. The CDR3 loop spans 13 amino acids. V was clipped by 0 bases and J by 5 bases, with 7 bases between them. The CDR3 here is CASSPPARETQYF. CDR3 in DNA: TGTGCCAGCTCACCACCGGCCCGTGAGACCCAGTACTTC. The complete variable domain, with remaining parts taken from reference TRBV18 and TRBJ2-5, reads NAGVMQNPRHLVRRRGQEARLRCSPMKGHSHVYWYRQLPEEGLKFMVYLQKENIIDESGMPKERFSAEFPKEGPSILRIQQVVRGDSAAYFCASSPPARETQYFGPGTRLLVL.

The chain carries TRBV7-2 and TRBJ2-7; 7 bases line up with TRBD2. Germline assignment: CDR1 SGHTA and CDR2 FQGNSA. Losses at the gene ends were 7 bases for V and 2 bases for J; bases not matched to a gene: 5. The CDR3 is made up of 13 amino acids. The CDR3 DNA sequence: TGTGCCAGCACCACCGGACTAGCCTACGAGCAGTACTTC. Translation: CASTTGLAYEQYF.

V and J are TRBV5-4 and TRBJ2-6, with D perhaps given as TRBD1 or TRBD2 (5 bases each). Trimming shortened V by 4 bases and J by 7 bases, and 9 bases separated the two germline ends. The CDR3 extends over 13 amino acids. Germline assignment: CDR1 SGHNT and CDR2 YYREEE (reference sequence). CDR3 nucleotide sequence: TGTGCCAGCAGCCTGGGACGAGCCAACGTCCTGACTTTC. Protein: CASSLGRANVLTF.

This clone was seen just once. The CDR3 DNA follows: TGTGCCAGCAGACGGAGGGCCCTACTTAACACTGAAGCTTTCTTT. As protein: CASRRRALLNTEAFF. The chain uses TRBV6-5 and TRBJ1-1; unclear D gene. V was cut by 6 bases and J by 2 bases, with 16 bases left in between. Germline-derived CDR1 and CDR2 are MNHEY and SVGAGI. There are 15 residues in the CDR3.

The CDR3 protein is CAWSVRVTDTQYF. The CDR3 DNA follows: TGTGCCTGGAGTGTAAGGGTTACAGATACGCAGTATTTT. The chain joins TRBV30 to TRBJ2-3, with unresolved D. The germline CDR1 and CDR2 sequences are GTSNPN and SVGIG (reference sequence). V lost 0 bases and J 3 bases, leaving 7 bases between the germline ends. The CDR3 contains 13 residues. Full variable domain (outside the CDR3, taken from reference TRBV30 and TRBJ2-3): SQTIHQWPATLVQPVGSPLSLECTVEGTSNPNLYWYRQAAGRGLQLLFYSVGIGQISSEVPQNLSASRPQDRQFILSSKKLLLSDSGFYLCAWSVRVTDTQYFGPGTRLTVL.

The rearrangement joins TRBV5-6 to TRBJ2-7; TRBD2 might be the D (5 bases). Germline assignment: CDR1 SGHDT and CDR2 YYEEEE. This CDR3 is 15 amino acids long. With 4 bases removed from V and 0 bases from J, the gap between germline ends came to 14 bases. The CDR3 DNA follows: TGTGCCAGCAGCGAGCGACTATATGGCTCCTACGAGCAGTACTTC. Translated, it gives CASSERLYGSYEQYF.